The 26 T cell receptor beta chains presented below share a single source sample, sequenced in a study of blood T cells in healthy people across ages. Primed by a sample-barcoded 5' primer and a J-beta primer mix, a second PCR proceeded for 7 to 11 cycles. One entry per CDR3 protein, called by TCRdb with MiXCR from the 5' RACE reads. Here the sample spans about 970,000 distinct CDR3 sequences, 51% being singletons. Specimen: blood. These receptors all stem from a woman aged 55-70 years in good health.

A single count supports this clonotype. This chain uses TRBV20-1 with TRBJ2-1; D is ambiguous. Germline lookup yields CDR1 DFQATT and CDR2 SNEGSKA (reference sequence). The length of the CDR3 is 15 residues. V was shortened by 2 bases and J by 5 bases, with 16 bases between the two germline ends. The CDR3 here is CSARTSARSNNEQFF. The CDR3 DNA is TGCAGTGCTAGAACCAGTGCTAGATCCAACAATGAGCAGTTCTTC.

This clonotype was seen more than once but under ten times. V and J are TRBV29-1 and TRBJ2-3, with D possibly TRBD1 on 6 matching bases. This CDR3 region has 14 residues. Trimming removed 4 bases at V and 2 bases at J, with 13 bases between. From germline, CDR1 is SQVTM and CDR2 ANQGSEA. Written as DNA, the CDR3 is TGCAGCGTTGTTGTACAGGGCCCCACAGATACGCAGTATTTT. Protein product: CSVVVQGPTDTQYF.

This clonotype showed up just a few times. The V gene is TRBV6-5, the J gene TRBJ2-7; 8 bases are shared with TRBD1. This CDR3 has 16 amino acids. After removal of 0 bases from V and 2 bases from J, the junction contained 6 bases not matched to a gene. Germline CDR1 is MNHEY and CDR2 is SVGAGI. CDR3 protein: CASSYSTGQVAYEQYF. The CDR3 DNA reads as TGTGCCAGCAGTTACTCGACGGGACAGGTGGCCTACGAGCAGTACTTC.

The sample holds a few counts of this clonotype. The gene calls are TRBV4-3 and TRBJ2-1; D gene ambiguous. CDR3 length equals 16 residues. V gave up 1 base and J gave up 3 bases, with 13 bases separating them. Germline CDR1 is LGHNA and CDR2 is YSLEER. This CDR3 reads CASSQGLYPLYNEQFF. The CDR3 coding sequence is TGCGCCAGCAGCCAAGGCCTGTATCCGCTCTACAATGAGCAGTTCTTC.

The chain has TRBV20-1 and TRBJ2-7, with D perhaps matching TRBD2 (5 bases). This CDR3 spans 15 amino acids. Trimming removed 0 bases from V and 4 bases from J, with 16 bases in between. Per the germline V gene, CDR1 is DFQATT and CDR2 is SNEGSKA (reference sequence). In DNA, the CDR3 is TGCAGTGCTAGAGATGAGCCGGCTTGGAGGTACGAGCAGTACTTC. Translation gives CSARDEPAWRYEQYF.

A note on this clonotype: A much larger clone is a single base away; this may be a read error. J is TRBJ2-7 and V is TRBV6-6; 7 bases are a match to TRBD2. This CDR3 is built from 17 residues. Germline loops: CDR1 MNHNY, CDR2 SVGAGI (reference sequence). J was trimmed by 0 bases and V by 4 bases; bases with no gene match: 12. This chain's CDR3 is CASSSDRAGRGSYEQYF. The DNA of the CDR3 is TGTGCCAGCAGTTCCGACCGAGCGGGGAGAGGCTCCTACGAGCAGTACTTC.

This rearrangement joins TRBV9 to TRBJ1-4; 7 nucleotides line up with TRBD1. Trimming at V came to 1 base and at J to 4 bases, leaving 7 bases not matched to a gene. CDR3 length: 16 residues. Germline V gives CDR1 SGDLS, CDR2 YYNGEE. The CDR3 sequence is CASSVRPQGGNEKLFF. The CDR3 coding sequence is TGTGCCAGCAGCGTACGGCCTCAGGGGGGTAATGAAAAACTGTTTTTT.

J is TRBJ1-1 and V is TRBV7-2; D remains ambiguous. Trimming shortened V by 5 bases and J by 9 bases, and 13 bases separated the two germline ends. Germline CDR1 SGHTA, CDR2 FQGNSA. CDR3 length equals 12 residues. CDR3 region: CASSPGRTKAFF. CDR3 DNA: TGTGCCAGCAGCCCCGGGAGGACTAAAGCTTTCTTT.

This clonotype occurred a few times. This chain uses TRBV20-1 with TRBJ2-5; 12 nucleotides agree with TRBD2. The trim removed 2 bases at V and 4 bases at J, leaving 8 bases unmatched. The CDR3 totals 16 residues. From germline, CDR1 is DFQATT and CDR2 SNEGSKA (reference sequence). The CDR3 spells CSARLAGGVGIETQYF. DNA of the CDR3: TGCAGTGCTAGACTAGCGGGAGGGGTTGGTATAGAGACCCAGTACTTC.

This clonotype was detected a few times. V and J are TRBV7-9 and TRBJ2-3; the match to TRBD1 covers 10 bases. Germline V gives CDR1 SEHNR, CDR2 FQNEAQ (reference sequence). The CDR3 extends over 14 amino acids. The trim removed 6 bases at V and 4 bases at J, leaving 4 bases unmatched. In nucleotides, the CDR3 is TGTGCCAGCAGTCCCGGGACAGGGGCAGATACGCAGTATTTT. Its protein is CASSPGTGADTQYF. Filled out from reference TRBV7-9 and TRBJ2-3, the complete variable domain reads DTGVSQNPRHKITKRGQNVTFRCDPISEHNRLYWYRQTLGQGPEFLTYFQNEAQLEKSRLLSDRFSAERPKGSFSTLEIQRTEQGDSAMYLCASSPGTGADTQYFGPGTRLTVL.

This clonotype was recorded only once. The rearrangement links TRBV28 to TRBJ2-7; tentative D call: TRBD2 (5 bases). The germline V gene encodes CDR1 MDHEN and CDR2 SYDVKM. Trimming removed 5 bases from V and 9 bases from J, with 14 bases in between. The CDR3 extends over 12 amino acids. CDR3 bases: TGTGCCAGCAGTCCCCCAGCGGAGGCGCAGTACTTC. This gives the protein CASSPPAEAQYF.

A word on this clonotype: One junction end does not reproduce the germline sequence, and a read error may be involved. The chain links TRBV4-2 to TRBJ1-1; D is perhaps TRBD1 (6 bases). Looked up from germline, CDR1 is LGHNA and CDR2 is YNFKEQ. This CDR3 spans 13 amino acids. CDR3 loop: CASSQAGGTGAFF. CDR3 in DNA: TGTGCCAGCAGCCAAGCGGGGGGCACTGGAGCTTTCTTT.

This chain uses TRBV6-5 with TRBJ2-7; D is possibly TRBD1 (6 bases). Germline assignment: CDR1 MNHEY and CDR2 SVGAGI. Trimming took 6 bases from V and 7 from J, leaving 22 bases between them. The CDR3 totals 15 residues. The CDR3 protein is CASRKQGLSHNEQYF. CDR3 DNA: TGTGCCAGCAGGAAACAGGGTCTCTCCCACAATGAGCAGTACTTC.

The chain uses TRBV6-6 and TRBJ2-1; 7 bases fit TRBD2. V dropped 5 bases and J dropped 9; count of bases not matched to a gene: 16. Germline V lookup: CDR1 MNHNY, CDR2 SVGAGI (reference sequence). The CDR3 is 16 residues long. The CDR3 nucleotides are TGTGCCAGCAGTCACCCGGGGCGGGAGAGTGGCTCTGAGCAGTTCTTC. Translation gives CASSHPGRESGSEQFF.

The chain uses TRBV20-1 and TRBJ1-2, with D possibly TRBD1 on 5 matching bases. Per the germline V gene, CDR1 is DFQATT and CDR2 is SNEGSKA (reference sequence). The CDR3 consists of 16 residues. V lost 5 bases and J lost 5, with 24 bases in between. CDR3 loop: CSAQGGGGPSGYGYTF. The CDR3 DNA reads TGCAGTGCTCAAGGCGGGGGGGGACCGTCAGGGTATGGCTACACCTTC.

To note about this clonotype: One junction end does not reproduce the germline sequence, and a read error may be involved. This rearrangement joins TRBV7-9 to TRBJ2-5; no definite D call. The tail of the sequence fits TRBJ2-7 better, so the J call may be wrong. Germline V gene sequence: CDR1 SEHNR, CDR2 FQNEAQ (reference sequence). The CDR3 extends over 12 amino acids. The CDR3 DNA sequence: TGTGGCAGCAGCGCCGTTGGCCCCGAGCAGTACTTC. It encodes CGSSAVGPEQYF.

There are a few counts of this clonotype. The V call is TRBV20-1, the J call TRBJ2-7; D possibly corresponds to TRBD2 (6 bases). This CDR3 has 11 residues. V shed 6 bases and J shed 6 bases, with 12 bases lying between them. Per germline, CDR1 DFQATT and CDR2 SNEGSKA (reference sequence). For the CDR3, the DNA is TGCAGTGCCACGACTAGACGCGAGCAGTACTTC. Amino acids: CSATTRREQYF.

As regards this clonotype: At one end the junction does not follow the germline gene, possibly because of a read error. CDR3 sequence: CASSEQGARFGYTF. The CDR3 nucleotides read TGTGCAAGCAGTGAGCAGGGGGCGCGATTCGGCTACACCTTC. This chain joins TRBV2 and TRBJ1-2; 8 nucleotides align to TRBD1. The CDR3 has 14 amino acids. CDR1 and CDR2 (germline): SNHLY, FYNNEI. The full variable domain, completed using reference TRBV2 and TRBJ1-2, is EPEVTQTPSHQVTQMGQEVILRCVPISNHLYFYWYRQILGQKVEFLVSFYNNEISEKSEIFDDQFSVERPDGSNFTLKIRSTKLEDSAMYFCASSEQGARFGYTFGSGTRLTVV.

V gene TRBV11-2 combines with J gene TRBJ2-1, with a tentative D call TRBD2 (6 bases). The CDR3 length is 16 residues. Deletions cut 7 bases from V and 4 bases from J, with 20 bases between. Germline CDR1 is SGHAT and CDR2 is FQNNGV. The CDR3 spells CASTSGGSFKYNEQFF. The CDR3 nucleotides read TGTGCCAGCACCTCCGGGGGAAGCTTTAAGTACAATGAGCAGTTCTTC.

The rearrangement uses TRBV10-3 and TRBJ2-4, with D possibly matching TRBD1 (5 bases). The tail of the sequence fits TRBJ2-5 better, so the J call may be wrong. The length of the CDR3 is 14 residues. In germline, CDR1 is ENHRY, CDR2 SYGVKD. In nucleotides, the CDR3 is TGTGCCATCAGTGAACCTAGGGGTGGTGAGACCCAGTACTTC. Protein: CAISEPRGGETQYF.

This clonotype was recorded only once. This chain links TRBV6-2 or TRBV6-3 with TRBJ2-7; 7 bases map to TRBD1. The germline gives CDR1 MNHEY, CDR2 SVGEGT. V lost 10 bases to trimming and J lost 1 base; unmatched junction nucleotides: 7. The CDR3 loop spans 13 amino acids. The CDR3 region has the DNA TGTGCCAAGAAGACAGGGTTATCCTACGAGCAGTACTTC. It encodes CAKKTGLSYEQYF.

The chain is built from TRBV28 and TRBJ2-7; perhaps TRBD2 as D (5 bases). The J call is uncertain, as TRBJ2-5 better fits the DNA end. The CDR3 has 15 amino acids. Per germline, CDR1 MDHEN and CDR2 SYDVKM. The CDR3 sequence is CASSRTPAGRETQYF. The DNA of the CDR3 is TGTGCCAGCAGCCGAACTCCCGCGGGCCGAGAGACCCAGTACTTC.

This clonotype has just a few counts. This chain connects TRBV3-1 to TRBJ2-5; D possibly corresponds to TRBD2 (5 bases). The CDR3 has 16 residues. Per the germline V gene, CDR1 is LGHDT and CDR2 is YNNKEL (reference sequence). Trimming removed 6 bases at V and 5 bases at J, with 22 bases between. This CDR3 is CASRDSYYTGGETQYF. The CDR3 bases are TGTGCCAGCAGGGATTCCTATTATACGGGCGGGGAGACCCAGTACTTC.

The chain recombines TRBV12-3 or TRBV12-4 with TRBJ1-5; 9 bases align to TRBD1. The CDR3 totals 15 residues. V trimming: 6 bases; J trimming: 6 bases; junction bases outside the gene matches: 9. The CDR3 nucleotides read TGTGCCAGCAGCACCGGGACAGGGTCCGGTCAGCCCCAGCATTTT. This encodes CASSTGTGSGQPQHF.

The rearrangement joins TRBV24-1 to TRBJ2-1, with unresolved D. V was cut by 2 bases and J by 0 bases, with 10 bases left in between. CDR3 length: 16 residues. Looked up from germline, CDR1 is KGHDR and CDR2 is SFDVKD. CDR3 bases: TGTGCCACCAGTGATTGGAAGGGATTCTCCTACAATGAGCAGTTCTTC. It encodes CATSDWKGFSYNEQFF.

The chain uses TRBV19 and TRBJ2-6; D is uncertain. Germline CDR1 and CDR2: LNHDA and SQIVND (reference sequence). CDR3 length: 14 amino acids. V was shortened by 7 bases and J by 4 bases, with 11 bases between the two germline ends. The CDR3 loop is CASMERYGANVLTF. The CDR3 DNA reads TGTGCCAGTATGGAGAGGTACGGGGCCAACGTCCTGACTTTC.